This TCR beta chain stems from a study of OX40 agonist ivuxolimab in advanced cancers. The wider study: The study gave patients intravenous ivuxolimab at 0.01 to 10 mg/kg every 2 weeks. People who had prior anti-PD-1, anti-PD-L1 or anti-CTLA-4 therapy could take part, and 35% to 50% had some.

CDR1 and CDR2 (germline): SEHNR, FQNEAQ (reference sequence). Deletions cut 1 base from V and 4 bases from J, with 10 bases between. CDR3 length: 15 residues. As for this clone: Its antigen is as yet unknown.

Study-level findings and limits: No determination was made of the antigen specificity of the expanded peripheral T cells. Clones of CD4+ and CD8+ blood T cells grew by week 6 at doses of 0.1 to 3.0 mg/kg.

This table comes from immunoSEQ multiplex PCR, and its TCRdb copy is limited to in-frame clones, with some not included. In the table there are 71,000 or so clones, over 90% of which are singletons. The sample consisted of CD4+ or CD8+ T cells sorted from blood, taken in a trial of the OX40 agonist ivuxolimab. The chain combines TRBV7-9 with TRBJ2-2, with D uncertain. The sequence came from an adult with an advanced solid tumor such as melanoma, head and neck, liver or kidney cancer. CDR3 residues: CASSLVQLRTGELFF. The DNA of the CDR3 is TGTGCCAGCAGCTTAGTTCAGTTGCGCACCGGGGAGCTGTTTTTT. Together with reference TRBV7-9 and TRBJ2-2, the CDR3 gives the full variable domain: DTGVSQNPRHKITKRGQNVTFRCDPISEHNRLYWYRQTLGQGPEFLTYFQNEAQLEKSRLLSDRFSAERPKGSFSTLEIQRTEQGDSAMYLCASSLVQLRTGELFFGEGSRLTVL.